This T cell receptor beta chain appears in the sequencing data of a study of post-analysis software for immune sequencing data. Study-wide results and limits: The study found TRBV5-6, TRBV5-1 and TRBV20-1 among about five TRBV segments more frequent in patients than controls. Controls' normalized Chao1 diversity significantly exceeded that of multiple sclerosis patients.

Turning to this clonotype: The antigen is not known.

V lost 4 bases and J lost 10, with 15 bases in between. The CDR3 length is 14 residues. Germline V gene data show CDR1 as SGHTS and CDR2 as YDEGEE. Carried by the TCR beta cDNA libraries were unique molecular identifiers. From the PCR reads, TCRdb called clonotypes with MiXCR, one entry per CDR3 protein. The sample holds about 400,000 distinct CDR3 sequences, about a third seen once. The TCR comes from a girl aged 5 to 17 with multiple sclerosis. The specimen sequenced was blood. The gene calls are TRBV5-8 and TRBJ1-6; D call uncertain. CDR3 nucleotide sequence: TGTGCCAGCAGCCCGTCCGTGGGAGCCTCACCCCTCCACTTT. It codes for CASSPSVGASPLHF.